A selection of T cell receptor beta chains follows, all from one sample in a study of naive and memory T cell subsets. TCRdb passed the UMI-ligation and nested PCR reads through MiXCR, listing each CDR3 protein once. The repertoire holds more than 95,000 distinct CDR3 sequences, with roughly 15% as singletons. The sequenced sample was naive CD8+ T cells from blood. Receptors were obtained from a human donor in good health. Both conserved end residues are part of each CDR3. The order of the fields is V gene, clone size, J gene, D gene, CDR3 DNA, CDR3 protein. A D gene is named only where the DNA matches it firmly. Size tells how often a clone was seen (once, few, many) or the class of an expanded clone, and some rows leave it out.

TRBV6-2/TRBV6-3,many,TRBJ2-2,NA,TGTGCCAGCAGTTACATTGCTTCCGGGGAGCTGTTTTTT,CASSYIASGELFF
TRBV5-5,NA,TRBJ1-5,NA,TGTGCCAGCAGCTTGATGGGGTGGTCCCAGCCCCAGCATTTT,CASSLMGWSQPQHF
TRBV4-2,few,TRBJ1-1,NA,TGTGCCAGCAGAAGGGGGGGCACTGAAGCTTTCTTT,CASRRGGTEAFF
TRBV29-1,many,TRBJ1-2,NA,TGCAGCGTTGGCTTCCTAGCCGTGGACTATGGCTACACCTTC,CSVGFLAVDYGYTF
TRBV12-3/TRBV12-4,NA,TRBJ1-2,TRBD1,TGTGCCAGCAGCGGAGGGACAGGGATTGCCTATGGCTACACCTTC,CASSGGTGIAYGYTF
TRBV10-3,few,TRBJ2-7,NA,TGTGCCATCAAGCCCGAATCGTCCCTGAGGTACGAGCAGTACTTC,CAIKPESSLRYEQYF
TRBV5-4,NA,TRBJ2-7,TRBD1,TGTGCCAGCAGCCCCCCAGGACAGGGGGCGACTGAGCAGTACTTC,CASSPPGQGATEQYF
TRBV4-3,NA,TRBJ1-5,NA,TGCGCCAGCAGCCAAGATTCGGTGAAACTAGGTGCCCAGCCCCAGCATTTT,CASSQDSVKLGAQPQHF
TRBV6-6,NA,TRBJ1-1,NA,TGTGCCAGCACCTTAACACCGGGACCCCAGGACGGGGACACTGAAGCTTTCTTT,CASTLTPGPQDGDTEAFF
TRBV28,few,TRBJ2-1,NA,TGTGCCACCGCGCCCGTCAGGGGATGGGGTTCGGACAATGAGCAGTTCTTC,CATAPVRGWGSDNEQFF
TRBV6-4,NA,TRBJ2-3,NA,TGTGCCACCGTTTTGTCCCCCATCGATACGCAGTATTTT,CATVLSPIDTQYF
TRBV12-3/TRBV12-4,few,TRBJ2-4,TRBD1,TGTGCCAGCAGTCCATCTACGGGACAGGGGGCAGCCAAAAACATTCAGTACTTC,CASSPSTGQGAAKNIQYF
TRBV14,few,TRBJ2-1,TRBD2,TGTGCCAGCAGCTCGCGGGGGGAGTCCTACAATGAGCAGTTCTTC,CASSSRGESYNEQFF
TRBV7-9,NA,TRBJ2-7,NA,TGTGCCAGCAGCCCCGATACCTACGAGCAGTACTTC,CASSPDTYEQYF
TRBV13,NA,TRBJ1-5,NA,TGTGCCAGCAGCTTTGGCAGGGGCAATCAGCCCCAGCATTTT,CASSFGRGNQPQHF
TRBV14,many,TRBJ2-1,TRBD2,TGTGCCAGCAGCCAATCGCTAGCGGGGAACTACAATGAGCAGTTCTTC,CASSQSLAGNYNEQFF